These 32 T cell receptor beta chains were sequenced from one sample in a study of T cells after posttransplantation cyclophosphamide. A marrow graft followed busulfan-fludarabine conditioning, with cyclophosphamide on days +3 and +4. The table came from immunoSEQ multiplex PCR; TCRdb's copy has only in-frame clones and leaves some out. Among 2,000 to 3,000 clones listed, 55% to 70% were seen once. Sequencing was performed on PBMCs, taken 30 days after allogeneic stem cell transplant with posttransplant cyclophosphamide. The receptor source for this set is a female patient aged 50-65 years who received an allogeneic stem cell transplant from a related donor, was CMV-positive, and had no GVHD. Some of the T cells might come from the graft donor.

This clone was seen a few times. The J gene is TRBJ1-5, the V gene TRBV7-9; 7 bases match TRBD1. After removal of 6 bases from V and 5 bases from J, the junction contained 4 bases not matched to a gene. Germline V lookup: CDR1 SEHNR, CDR2 FQNEAQ (reference sequence). The CDR3 length is 13 residues. CDR3 DNA sequence: TGTGCCAGCAGGCCTCAGGGGGATCAGCCCCAGCATTTT. It specifies CASRPQGDQPQHF.

This chain uses TRBV19 with TRBJ2-7; TRBD2 agrees at 7 bases. Germline CDR1 reads LNHDA; CDR2 reads SQIVND (reference sequence). Trimming removed 0 bases from V and 2 bases from J; junction bases left unmatched: 7. The CDR3 length is 16 residues. CDR3 DNA: TGTGCCAGTAGTATAGATCGCGCGGGAGCGGCCTACGAGCAGTACTTC. Translating it yields CASSIDRAGAAYEQYF.

The chain combines TRBV7-2 with TRBJ1-2; possible D gene TRBD1, 5 bases. Germline CDR1 SGHTA, CDR2 FQGNSA. The CDR3 sequence is 13 residues long. The V and J ends lost 5 bases and 2 bases respectively, with 9 bases between them. The CDR3 sequence is CASSRPGNYGYTF. CDR3 nucleotide sequence: TGTGCCAGCAGCAGACCAGGGAACTATGGCTACACCTTC.

Only a few counts were recorded for this clone. The chain recombines TRBV7-9 with TRBJ2-1; D might be TRBD2 (7 bases). Trimming removed 0 bases at V and 7 bases at J, with 13 bases between. CDR1 is SEHNR and CDR2 is FQNEAQ in the germline V gene (reference sequence). This CDR3 is 15 amino acids long. Here the CDR3 reads CASSLAGGPGNEQFF. In DNA, the CDR3 is TGTGCCAGCAGCTTAGCGGGGGGGCCGGGTAATGAGCAGTTCTTC. Drawing the rest from reference TRBV7-9 and TRBJ2-1, the complete variable domain is DTGVSQNPRHKITKRGQNVTFRCDPISEHNRLYWYRQTLGQGPEFLTYFQNEAQLEKSRLLSDRFSAERPKGSFSTLEIQRTEQGDSAMYLCASSLAGGPGNEQFFGPGTRLTVL.

The V call is TRBV27, the J call TRBJ2-7; unclear D gene. The CDR3 has 16 residues. Per germline, CDR1 MNHEY and CDR2 SMNVEV (reference sequence). Between the trimmed V and J ends, which lost 0 bases and 3 bases, there was a span of 15 bases. CDR3 DNA sequence: TGTGCCAGCAGTTTATCGTTGAGACATCCCATCTACGAGCAGTACTTC. Protein sequence: CASSLSLRHPIYEQYF.

This rearrangement joins TRBV29-1 to TRBJ1-2, with D tentatively TRBD1 (6 bases). The CDR3 length is 12 residues. Germline V gene data show CDR1 as SQVTM and CDR2 as ANQGSEA. Trimming shortened V by 4 bases and J by 4 bases, and 10 bases separated the two germline ends. The chain's CDR3 is CSVGTAAYGYTF. CDR3 in DNA: TGCAGCGTTGGGACAGCTGCCTATGGCTACACCTTC.

The chain combines TRBV27 with TRBJ2-3, with D perhaps matching TRBD2 (5 bases). CDR1 and CDR2 (germline): MNHEY, SMNVEV (reference sequence). V lost 6 bases, J lost 4 bases, and 14 bases lay in between. CDR3 length: 14 residues. The CDR3, as DNA: TGTGCCAGCAGAAATACTAGGGCTCCAGATACGCAGTATTTT. This translates into CASRNTRAPDTQYF.

The rearrangement uses TRBV10-3 and TRBJ1-6, with 9 bases identical to TRBD1. The CDR3 consists of 19 residues. The germline gives CDR1 ENHRY, CDR2 SYGVKD. J lost 2 bases, V lost 8 bases, and 16 bases had no gene match. The CDR3, as DNA: TGTGCCATCCGTAATACCACCGGGACAGGGCGCGCCTATAATTCACCCCTCCACTTT. It translates to CAIRNTTGTGRAYNSPLHF.

The chain links TRBV6-5 to TRBJ2-7; tentative D call: TRBD1 (6 bases). V dropped 5 bases and J dropped 7 bases, with 18 bases sitting between them. The CDR3 runs 14 residues. Germline CDR1 reads MNHEY; CDR2 reads SVGAGI. CDR3 in amino acids: CASSDPSTGVEQYF. CDR3 nucleotides: TGTGCCAGCAGTGACCCTTCGACAGGAGTAGAGCAGTACTTC.

V is TRBV30 and J is TRBJ1-2; 8 bases fit TRBD1. The CDR3 contains 13 residues. V shed 7 bases, J shed 8 bases, and the junction held 12 bases outside the gene matches. Germline V gives CDR1 GTSNPN, CDR2 SVGIG (reference sequence). The CDR3 loop reads CASRTGRGGGYTF. The CDR3 DNA follows: TGTGCCTCAAGGACAGGGCGGGGAGGAGGCTACACCTTC.

The chain joins TRBV6-1 to TRBJ2-5, with 15 bases identical to TRBD2. This CDR3 comprises 20 residues. Germline lookup yields CDR1 MNHNS and CDR2 SASEGT. The ends lost 1 base at V and 3 bases at J; junction bases unmatched: 12. The CDR3 DNA follows: TGTGCCAGCAGTGAAGGGACTAGCGGGAGGGTTCGGGGGGAAGAAGAGACCCAGTACTTC. Protein sequence: CASSEGTSGRVRGEEETQYF.

The chain couples TRBV5-6 to TRBJ2-3; TRBD1 is a possible D gene (6 bases). The V end was cut by 3 bases, the J end by 2 bases, with 10 bases between. The germline V gene has CDR1 SGHDT and CDR2 YYEEEE. The CDR3 spans 14 residues. The CDR3 loop is CASSSGQITDTQYF. The CDR3 DNA reads as TGTGCCAGCAGCTCCGGACAGATCACAGATACGCAGTATTTT.

This clone is classed as large. The V call is TRBV27, the J call TRBJ2-1, with TRBD2 matching 7 bases. Germline values: CDR1 MNHEY, CDR2 SMNVEV (reference sequence). The J segment lost 0 bases and the V segment lost 6 bases, leaving 8 bases of the junction unmatched. This CDR3 region has 16 residues. CDR3 loop: CASSPASGSSYNEQFF. In DNA form, the CDR3 reads TGTGCCAGCAGCCCAGCTAGCGGCAGCTCCTACAATGAGCAGTTCTTC.

The chain combines TRBV7-3 with TRBJ2-7; 8 bases line up with TRBD1. V shed 5 bases, J shed 3 bases, and the junction held 9 bases outside the gene matches. Germline V gives CDR1 SGHTA, CDR2 FQGTGA. The CDR3 is 15 residues long. The CDR3 DNA reads TGTGCCAGCAGCCCCAATCCCGGGACAGGCTACGAGCAGTACTTC. Amino acids: CASSPNPGTGYEQYF.

The chain links TRBV6-5 to TRBJ1-1; 10 bases are shared with TRBD1. The germline gives CDR1 MNHEY, CDR2 SVGAGI. There are 15 residues in the CDR3. Trimming at V came to 7 bases and at J to 3 bases, leaving 8 bases not matched to a gene. The CDR3 reads CASTGTGDRHTEAFF. CDR3 in DNA: TGTGCCAGCACCGGGACAGGGGATCGGCACACTGAAGCTTTCTTT.

CDR3 sequence (DNA): TGTGCCAGCTCCGCAACAGGGGGTACTGAAGCTTTCTTT. This gives the protein CASSATGGTEAFF. The rearrangement uses TRBV18 and TRBJ1-1; 8 bases map to TRBD1. Unmatched junction bases numbered 5, after V lost 6 bases and J lost 5 bases. Germline V lookup: CDR1 KGHSH, CDR2 LQKENI. This CDR3 spans 13 amino acids. The variable domain in full, completed from reference TRBV18 and TRBJ1-1, reads NAGVMQNPRHLVRRRGQEARLRCSPMKGHSHVYWYRQLPEEGLKFMVYLQKENIIDESGMPKERFSAEFPKEGPSILRIQQVVRGDSAAYFCASSATGGTEAFFGQGTRLTVV.

CDR3: CASSEGGAEETQYF. CDR3 DNA sequence: TGTGCCAGCAGTGAAGGTGGAGCGGAGGAGACCCAGTACTTC. The chain is built from TRBV6-1 and TRBJ2-5; perhaps TRBD2 as D (5 bases). Trimming stripped 1 base from V and 5 bases from J, with 11 bases between. Germline-derived CDR1 and CDR2 are MNHNS and SASEGT. The CDR3 spans 14 residues.

V usage is TRBV6-5 and J usage is TRBJ1-2; possible D gene TRBD1, 6 bases. The germline CDR1 and CDR2 sequences are MNHEY and SVGAGI. V shed 7 bases and J shed 4 bases, with 13 bases lying between them. The CDR3 length is 13 residues. CDR3 in amino acids: CASTNRDTYGYTF. Written as DNA, the CDR3 is TGTGCCAGCACAAACCGGGACACCTATGGCTACACCTTC.

The chain recombines TRBV27 with TRBJ2-2, with 11 bases matching TRBD2. The J segment lost 0 bases and the V segment lost 10 bases, leaving 16 bases of the junction unmatched. The CDR3 runs to 19 residues. Germline V gene lookup returns CDR1 MNHEY and CDR2 SMNVEV (reference sequence). CDR3 amino acids: CATQITRLAGGANTGELFF. Here the CDR3 DNA reads TGTGCCACCCAGATCACCCGGCTAGCGGGAGGTGCGAACACCGGGGAGCTGTTTTTT.

This chain connects TRBV18 to TRBJ2-5, with TRBD1 as a possible D gene (7 bases). The germline V and J ends were trimmed by 4 bases and 5 bases, with 23 bases remaining between them. CDR3 size: 17 residues. Per germline, CDR1 KGHSH and CDR2 LQKENI. The CDR3 spells CASSLAMEGQTSETQYF. The CDR3 DNA follows: TGTGCCAGCTCACTCGCCATGGAGGGACAGACCTCTGAGACCCAGTACTTC.

The CDR3 sequence: CASSPLPGTSGRAQDTQYF. The DNA of the CDR3 is TGTGCCAGCTCACCCCTCCCCGGGACTAGCGGGAGGGCCCAAGATACGCAGTATTTT. This chain joins TRBV18 and TRBJ2-3; 16 nucleotides line up with TRBD2. The germline gives CDR1 KGHSH, CDR2 LQKENI. V dropped 3 bases and J dropped 5; count of bases not matched to a gene: 11. The CDR3 consists of 19 residues.

The rearrangement uses TRBV7-8 and TRBJ1-1; D remains unclear. V lost 5 bases and J lost 4, with 17 bases in between. Germline CDR1 SGHVS, CDR2 FQNEAQ. The CDR3 is 15 residues long. The CDR3: CASSLPNLGGTEAFF. CDR3 nucleotides: TGTGCCAGCAGCCTCCCCAACTTAGGCGGCACTGAAGCTTTCTTT.

J is TRBJ2-7 and V is TRBV27, with 8 positions matching TRBD2. V trimming: 10 bases; J trimming: 3 bases; junction bases outside the gene matches: 11. The V gene's germline CDR1 is MNHEY and CDR2 SMNVEV (reference sequence). The CDR3 spans 14 residues. CDR3 nucleotide sequence: TGTGCCACCCACAGCGGACTAGCAAACTACGAGCAGTACTTC. It codes for CATHSGLANYEQYF.

The chain combines TRBV4-1 with TRBJ2-3, with TRBD2 matching over 8 bases. Trimming removed 0 bases from V and 0 bases from J; junction bases left unmatched: 2. Germline V lookup: CDR1 MGHRA, CDR2 YSYEKL. The CDR3 contains 16 residues. Here the CDR3 reads CASSQEAGVSTDTQYF. DNA for the CDR3: TGCGCCAGCAGCCAAGAAGCGGGAGTGAGCACAGATACGCAGTATTTT.

The chain uses TRBV10-3 and TRBJ1-4; 7 nucleotides align to TRBD1. CDR1 is ENHRY and CDR2 is SYGVKD in the germline V gene. V lost 3 bases and J lost 6; bases outside the gene matches: 7. CDR3 length: 15 amino acids. This CDR3 is CAISERGGRDEKLFF. The CDR3 bases are TGTGCCATCAGTGAACGAGGGGGCCGGGATGAAAAACTGTTTTTT.

This clone was observed a handful of times. The chain couples TRBV5-4 to TRBJ2-5, with D possibly TRBD2 on 6 matching bases. Trimming left V 4 bases short and J 0 bases short, with 16 bases between. Germline V lookup: CDR1 SGHNT, CDR2 YYREEE (reference sequence). The CDR3 consists of 16 residues. CDR3 nucleotides: TGTGCCAGCAGCCAAGGAGCGCGGGGTGACCAAGAGACCCAGTACTTC. This encodes CASSQGARGDQETQYF.

This clone has only one observation. This chain links TRBV6-5 with TRBJ1-2; D call uncertain. Looked up from germline, CDR1 is MNHEY and CDR2 is SVGAGI. The CDR3 runs to 13 residues. Between the trimmed V and J ends, which lost 5 bases and 4 bases, there was a span of 11 bases. CDR3 loop: CASSMEPSYGYTF. The CDR3 coding sequence is TGTGCCAGCAGTATGGAGCCAAGCTATGGCTACACCTTC.

The chain joins TRBV14 to TRBJ1-2, with D maybe TRBD1 (5 bases). V lost 0 bases to trimming and J lost 6 bases, with 14 bases between them. Germline loops: CDR1 SGHDN, CDR2 FVKESK. The CDR3 is 15 residues long. The CDR3 region is CASSQDGWGTNGYTF. The CDR3 DNA reads as TGTGCCAGCAGCCAAGATGGGTGGGGCACGAATGGCTACACCTTC.

The rearrangement uses TRBV4-1 and TRBJ2-6; a possible D gene is TRBD1 (5 bases). The V and J ends lost 4 bases and 0 bases respectively, with 16 bases between them. The CDR3 is made up of 18 amino acids. CDR1 is MGHRA, CDR2 YSYEKL, per germline. CDR3 coding DNA: TGCGCCAGCAGCCCCCGGACGGCACAGGACTCTGGGGCCAACGTCCTGACTTTC. Translated, it gives CASSPRTAQDSGANVLTF.

The J gene is TRBJ1-5, the V gene TRBV7-9; D perhaps matches TRBD1 (6 bases). Germline V lookup: CDR1 SEHNR, CDR2 FQNEAQ (reference sequence). V lost 5 bases, J lost 0 bases, and 8 bases lay in between. The CDR3 runs to 14 residues. CDR3 nucleotide sequence: TGTGCCAGCAGCCCGACAGGTAGCAATCAGCCCCAGCATTTT. The encoded protein is CASSPTGSNQPQHF.

Written as DNA, the CDR3 is TGTGCCAGCAGTCGAGGGACAAGAGGCATCGGGGAGCTGTTTTTT. The encoded protein is CASSRGTRGIGELFF. The chain joins TRBV6-5 to TRBJ2-2, with D perhaps TRBD1 (6 bases). Germline CDR1 reads MNHEY; CDR2 reads SVGAGI. V was pared by 5 bases and J by 7 bases, with 17 bases between. There are 15 residues in the CDR3.

This clone appeared a few times. V usage is TRBV7-8 and J usage is TRBJ2-4, with D possibly being TRBD1 (5 bases). The CDR3 contains 17 residues. The germline gives CDR1 SGHVS, CDR2 FQNEAQ. Trimming shortened V by 1 base and J by 4 bases, and 17 bases separated the two germline ends. The CDR3 loop reads CASSLDFSRQGKNIQYF. The CDR3 coding sequence is TGTGCCAGCAGCTTAGACTTTTCGCGGCAGGGTAAAAACATTCAGTACTTC.